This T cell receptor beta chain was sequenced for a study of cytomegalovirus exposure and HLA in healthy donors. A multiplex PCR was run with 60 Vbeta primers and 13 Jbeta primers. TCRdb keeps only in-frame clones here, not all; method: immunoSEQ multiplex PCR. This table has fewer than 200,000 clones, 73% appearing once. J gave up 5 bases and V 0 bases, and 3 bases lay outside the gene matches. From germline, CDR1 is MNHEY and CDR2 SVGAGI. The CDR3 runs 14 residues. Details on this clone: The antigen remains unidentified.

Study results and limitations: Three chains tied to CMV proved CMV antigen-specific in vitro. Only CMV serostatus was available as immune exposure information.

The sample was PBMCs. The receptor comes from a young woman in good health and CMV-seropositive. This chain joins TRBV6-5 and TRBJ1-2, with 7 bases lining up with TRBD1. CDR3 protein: CASSYSQGGYGYTF. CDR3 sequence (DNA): TGTGCCAGCAGTTACTCGCAGGGGGGTTATGGCTACACCTTC.